A single sample is the source of the 14 T cell receptor beta chains below, sequenced in a study of cytomegalovirus exposure and HLA in healthy donors. Assay used: immunoSEQ multiplex PCR; TCRdb lists only in-frame clones, some missing. The sample lists 110,000 to 150,000 clones, 85% to 95% occurring once. Input material: PBMCs. The source is a man younger than 35 in good health and CMV-seropositive.

The chain is built from TRBV29-1 and TRBJ2-3; D unresolved. The V and J ends lost 6 bases and 0 bases respectively, with 13 bases between them. The CDR3 is 14 amino acids. Germline CDR1 SQVTM, CDR2 ANQGSEA. CDR3 amino acids: CSVLVAGSTDTQYF. The DNA of the CDR3 is TGCAGCGTCCTGGTGGCAGGTAGCACAGATACGCAGTATTTT.

This sequence joins TRBV27 and TRBJ2-7; 8 nucleotides agree with TRBD1. V shed 4 bases, J shed 4 bases, and the junction held 9 bases outside the gene matches. The CDR3 contains 15 residues. CDR1 and CDR2 (germline): MNHEY, SMNVEV (reference sequence). This CDR3 reads CASSSSGTGSYEQYF. CDR3 nucleotide sequence: TGTGCCAGCAGTTCTTCCGGGACAGGCTCATACGAGCAGTACTTC.

The chain uses TRBV2 and TRBJ2-3, with TRBD2 matching 10 bases. From germline, CDR1 is SNHLY and CDR2 FYNNEI. The length of the CDR3 is 14 residues. V lost 9 bases, J lost 2 bases, and 5 bases stayed unmatched. The CDR3 DNA is TGTGCCAGAGGGGGACTAGCGCTCACAGATACGCAGTATTTT. It specifies CARGGLALTDTQYF.

V gene TRBV5-6 combines with J gene TRBJ2-7, with 8 bases lining up with TRBD1. This CDR3 contains 14 residues. Losses at the gene ends were 2 bases for V and 2 bases for J; bases not matched to a gene: 3. Germline V lookup: CDR1 SGHDT, CDR2 YYEEEE. In DNA, the CDR3 is TGTGCCAGCAGCTTTGGGACAGGAGCCTACGAGCAGTACTTC. The encoded protein is CASSFGTGAYEQYF.

This chain connects TRBV25-1 to TRBJ2-3; TRBD2 aligns across 8 bases. This CDR3 has 16 residues. V lost 3 bases to trimming and J lost 0 bases; unmatched junction nucleotides: 5. Germline CDR1 MGHDK, CDR2 SYGVNS. The CDR3 DNA is TGTGCCAGCAGTGACCCAAGACTAGCGAGCACAGATACGCAGTATTTT. Amino acid sequence: CASSDPRLASTDTQYF.

The gene calls are TRBV5-4 and TRBJ2-5; TRBD2 agrees at 7 bases. The ends lost 7 bases at V and 4 bases at J; junction bases unmatched: 16. Germline CDR1 is SGHNT and CDR2 is YYREEE (reference sequence). The CDR3 has 16 residues. The CDR3: CASGPHPSGKGETQYF. The DNA for the CDR3 is TGTGCCAGCGGTCCACACCCCAGCGGGAAGGGAGAGACCCAGTACTTC.

This rearrangement joins TRBV2 to TRBJ1-1; the D gene is possibly TRBD1 (5 bases). The V gene's germline CDR1 is SNHLY and CDR2 FYNNEI. The CDR3 is 13 residues long. V lost 4 bases and J 8 bases, leaving 14 bases between the germline ends. In nucleotides, the CDR3 is TGTGCCAGCAGTGCTGTGGGGCAGGGAGAAGCTTTCTTT. It specifies CASSAVGQGEAFF.

This clone came up once. The rearrangement uses TRBV4-2 and TRBJ2-1; a weak D match, TRBD2 (5 bases). This CDR3 spans 14 amino acids. V was shortened by 0 bases and J by 4 bases, with 7 bases between the two germline ends. The germline V gene has CDR1 LGHNA and CDR2 YNFKEQ. The CDR3 is CASSQDRGYNEQFF. The DNA for the CDR3 is TGTGCCAGCAGCCAAGATCGGGGATACAATGAGCAGTTCTTC.

The V and J genes are TRBV30 and TRBJ1-2, with no clear D. The CDR3 is 11 residues long. Between the trimmed V and J ends, which lost 0 bases and 11 bases, there was a span of 10 bases. Germline V lookup: CDR1 GTSNPN, CDR2 SVGIG (reference sequence). The CDR3 reads CAWSVAQWYTF. The CDR3 DNA reads TGTGCCTGGAGTGTCGCTCAGTGGTACACCTTC.

This clone was counted a single time. The J gene is TRBJ2-7, the V gene TRBV19; 16 bases align to TRBD2. The junction had 8 bases not matched to a gene; V was cut back by 4 bases and J by 2 bases. Germline V gene sequence: CDR1 LNHDA, CDR2 SQIVND (reference sequence). The CDR3 is made up of 18 amino acids. The CDR3 reads CASSRFTGTSGRAYEQYF. For the CDR3, the DNA is TGTGCCAGTAGTAGGTTTACCGGGACTAGCGGGAGGGCCTACGAGCAGTACTTC.

This clone appeared a single time. The V and J genes are TRBV5-1 and TRBJ1-6; D unresolved. V was clipped by 0 bases and J by 12 bases, with 7 bases between them. Germline V lookup: CDR1 SGHRS, CDR2 YFSETQ. This CDR3 is 12 amino acids long. CDR3 amino acids: CASSLAGVPLHF. The CDR3 DNA sequence: TGCGCCAGCAGCTTGGCGGGAGTACCCCTCCACTTT.

This sequence joins TRBV6-6 and TRBJ2-7, with D maybe TRBD1 (6 bases). In germline, CDR1 is MNHNY, CDR2 SVGAGI (reference sequence). The CDR3 covers 15 residues. V gave up 5 bases and J gave up 2 bases, with 16 bases separating them. Written as DNA, the CDR3 is TGTGCCAGCAGTCAAGCCGACAGGAACCCCTACGAGCAGTACTTC. Residues: CASSQADRNPYEQYF.

This rearrangement joins TRBV28 to TRBJ2-1; 9 nucleotides line up with TRBD2. After removal of 5 bases from V and 13 bases from J, the junction contained 15 bases not matched to a gene. The germline CDR1 and CDR2 sequences are MDHEN and SYDVKM. The CDR3 has 15 amino acids. CDR3 sequence (DNA): TGTGCCAGCAGTCACGGGACTAGCAAGCCCTGGGTACAGTTCTTC. This gives the protein CASSHGTSKPWVQFF.

The chain has TRBV27 and TRBJ2-1; tentatively, D is TRBD2 (5 bases). In germline, CDR1 is MNHEY, CDR2 SMNVEV (reference sequence). The V and J ends lost 3 bases and 4 bases respectively, with 25 bases between them. The CDR3 is made up of 19 amino acids. The CDR3 here is CASSLPPITGEINYNEQFF. In DNA, the CDR3 is TGTGCCAGCAGTTTGCCTCCAATCACCGGGGAAATTAATTACAATGAGCAGTTCTTC.